Listed below are T cell receptor beta chains from one sample, sequenced in a study of blood T cells in healthy people across ages. TCRdb passed the 5' RACE reads through MiXCR, listing each CDR3 protein once. The table shows roughly 800,000 distinct CDR3 sequences, with roughly 25% occurring only once. These data also featured in a second study, about T cells of mothers and their children.

The sequencing input was blood. These receptors were taken from a boy aged 5-17 years in good health. The CDR3 runs from the conserved cysteine through the conserved F or W. D genes are given only for firm matches.

D | J | V | CDR3
- | TRBJ2-2 | TRBV29-1 | CSVEEETGELFF
- | TRBJ1-4 | TRBV20-1 | CSAILGYGTNEKLFF
TRBD2 | TRBJ2-2 | TRBV4-3 | CASSGSGGNTGELFF
- | TRBJ1-4 | TRBV25-1 | CASSEPLEKLFF
- | TRBJ2-1 | TRBV11-3 | CASSLVGRDHNEQFF
TRBD2 | TRBJ2-1 | TRBV5-1 | CASSLVVGGDYNEQFF
TRBD1 | TRBJ1-6 | TRBV3-1 | CASSQEGGQGPSPLHF
- | TRBJ2-5 | TRBV20-1 | CSARDPVPLGETQYF
TRBD1 | TRBJ1-2 | TRBV7-9 | CASSFLQGGAHYGYTF
- | TRBJ1-1 | TRBV29-1 | CSVVRANTEAFF
- | TRBJ1-3 | TRBV4-1 | CASSQYQDGYSDSGNTIYF
- | TRBJ2-2 | TRBV9 | CASSVNRDGTGELFF
- | TRBJ2-1 | TRBV18 | CASSIQGLPYNEQSF
- | TRBJ2-1 | TRBV18 | CASSPFKSDYNEQFF
- | - | TRBV6-1 | CASSESGLNIQYF
- | TRBJ1-3 | TRBV4-2 | CASSQDLGNTIYF
- | TRBJ2-3 | TRBV2 | CASSTPGSTDTQYF
TRBD1 | TRBJ2-5 | TRBV5-4 | CASSLAVTRQGGTQYF
- | TRBJ2-7 | TRBV6-1 | CASSWGSSAYEQYF
- | TRBJ1-6 | TRBV12-3/TRBV12-4 | CASRIRGFGSPLHF
TRBD2 | - | TRBV29-1 | CSVEVTSGSPISYEQYF
- | TRBJ2-7 | TRBV3-1 | CASSQRLTYEQYF
- | TRBJ2-7 | TRBV29-1 | CSIRQGIEQYF
TRBD2 | TRBJ2-3 | TRBV5-4 | CASRSAGDGTDTQYF
TRBD2 | - | TRBV5-1 | CASSIAGGPEETQYF
- | - | TRBV29-1 | CSVDSSGYEQFF
- | TRBJ2-1 | TRBV5-6 | CASSLVGENEQFF
TRBD2 | TRBJ2-2 | TRBV5-1 | CASSPGLATTNTGELFF
- | TRBJ1-4 | TRBV6-6 | CASSYRGGWGEKLFF
- | TRBJ2-2 | TRBV18 | CASSRLDGNTGELFF
- | TRBJ1-4 | TRBV10-3 | CAISESTRGGKIEKLFF
TRBD1 | TRBJ2-7 | TRBV24-1 | CATSDSGTGRIHEQYF
TRBD2 | TRBJ2-1 | TRBV29-1 | CSAGDYSSEQFF
- | TRBJ2-1 | TRBV6-4 | CASSASGTPSSYNEQFF
- | - | TRBV29-1 | CSVDALGNSYEQYF
- | TRBJ2-5 | TRBV9 | CASSVEVAGKETQYF
TRBD2 | - | TRBV7-9 | CASSFGLKREEQFF
TRBD1 | TRBJ2-5 | TRBV6-5 | CASRSGTGAETQYF
- | - | TRBV29-1 | CSVGTNYEQYF
- | TRBJ2-7 | TRBV5-1 | CASSHERTPYEQYF
TRBD1 | TRBJ2-1 | TRBV5-5 | CASRTPGQGCNEQFF
- | TRBJ2-5 | TRBV7-3 | CASSLTSGSGETQYF
- | TRBJ2-7 | TRBV6-1 | CASPGLGAYEQYF
- | TRBJ1-5 | TRBV12-3/TRBV12-4 | CASSPGPHQPQHF
- | TRBJ2-1 | TRBV7-6 | CASSTTGLSLSYNEQFF
TRBD1 | TRBJ1-1 | TRBV4-3 | CASSLDRAAVLNTEAFF
- | - | TRBV7-8 | CASSGGTASEQFF